The table lists the clone carrying this TCR beta chain with a count of one. As originally analysed: The authors estimated nucleated cell counts from reference gene primer amplification. Libraries were prepared by immunoSEQ multiplex PCR; TCRdb keeps only in-frame clonotypes and omits some of them. D and trimming were read from the DNA, whereas the V and J calls and clone size are those reported in that table. The repertoire has 200,000 to 250,000 clones, around 85% of them found once; the top ten carry 2% to 2.5%. This record belongs to a study of blood T cell repertoires in COVID-19. Across the study: Sites across the United States, Italy and Spain contributed samples from acute and convalescent COVID-19. Sample material is recorded as cDNA or gDNA derived from T cells, B-cell-depleted T cells, or PBMCs.

In germline, CDR1 is SGHRS, CDR2 YFSETQ. V lost 2 bases to trimming and J lost 5 bases; unmatched junction nucleotides: 10. This CDR3 comprises 16 residues. The chain couples TRBV5-1 to TRBJ2-5; 9 positions agree with TRBD2. Sequencing was carried out using peripheral blood. The source of this sequence is a woman between 50 and 59 years old with acute or convalescent COVID-19. CDR3 loop: CASSLTSGFGVETQYF. Here the CDR3 DNA reads TGCGCCAGCAGCTTAACTAGCGGGTTCGGGGTGGAGACCCAGTACTTC.